Included here is one T cell receptor (beta chain) sequence, with context. The V gene's germline CDR1 is SGHDN and CDR2 FVKESK. Trimming cost V 1 base and J 2 bases, with 9 bases left between them. This CDR3 contains 15 residues. As processed by the authors: Quantification of nucleated cells was approximated via reference gene primer amplification. Some clones are missing from TCRdb's copy, which holds only in-frame ones; the method was immunoSEQ multiplex PCR. D and trimming were read from the DNA, whereas the V and J calls and clone size are those reported in that table. The repertoire holds hundreds of thousands of clones, with 89% as singletons. Seattle researchers signed up patients amid active infection and tracked them longitudinally. This sample was included in a study of blood T cell repertoires in COVID-19. Study information: The United States, Italy and Spain were the sources of the acute and convalescent COVID-19 samples.

Sequencing was carried out using peripheral blood. The origin of this receptor is a man younger than 30 with COVID-19, enrolled during active disease. This chain links TRBV14 with TRBJ2-1; D is ambiguous. The CDR3 spells CASSQGLIPYNEQFF. For the CDR3, the DNA is TGTGCCAGCAGCCAAGGACTTATACCCTACAATGAGCAGTTCTTC.